This TCR beta chain is drawn from a study of identifying expanded T cells in peripheral blood. During the collection period, no donor immune events like infections were recorded. TCRdb's table, derived via immunoSEQ multiplex PCR, lists solely in-frame clones and lacks some. The table shows 100,000 to 150,000 clones, with roughly 84% occurring only once. Germline CDR1 and CDR2: SGHKS and YYEKEE (reference sequence). The CDR3 contains 13 residues. Trimming cost V 7 bases and J 4 bases; bases outside gene matches: 7. J is TRBJ1-1 and V is TRBV5-5; 7 bases agree with TRBD1. The sequenced sample consisted of blood. The TCR was taken from a person aged 18 to 70 in good health. The CDR3 DNA reads as TGTGCCAGCTTTACGACAGGGACCACTGAAGCTTTCTTT. It codes for CASFTTGTTEAFF.